What follows are 14 T cell receptor beta chains derived from one specimen sequenced in a study of Graves' ophthalmopathy and Graves' hyperthyroidism. Beta-chain TCR CDR3 regions were amplified from RNA transcripts. A first-round RT-PCR used HTBI primers, followed by a second-round multiplex PCR. One entry per CDR3 protein results from TCRdb running MiXCR on the multiplex PCR reads. This sample has over a million distinct CDR3 sequences, with about 36% found just once. Sequencing input: peripheral blood or thyroid tissue (not recorded which). Receptor source: an adult man with Graves' hyperthyroidism.

The DNA for the CDR3 is TGTGCCTGGAGTGGGACAGGGGACACTGAAGCTTTCTTT. Translation gives CAWSGTGDTEAFF. The rearrangement joins TRBV30 to TRBJ1-1, with 9 bases aligning to TRBD1. The CDR3 is 13 amino acids. V was clipped by 1 base and J by 3 bases; unmatched bases: 0. Germline values: CDR1 GTSNPN, CDR2 SVGIG (reference sequence).

This clonotype was seen repeatedly, ten times or more. The chain recombines TRBV29-1 with TRBJ2-7; TRBD1 might be the D (6 bases). This CDR3 has 12 amino acids. Trimming shortened V by 4 bases and J by 4 bases, and 11 bases separated the two germline ends. The V gene's germline CDR1 is SQVTM and CDR2 ANQGSEA. CDR3 in DNA: TGCAGCGTTGTTTACCAGGGGTACGAGCAGTACTTC. This gives the protein CSVVYQGYEQYF.

This clonotype was observed at least ten times. The chain has TRBV12-3 or TRBV12-4 and TRBJ1-2; 9 bases map to TRBD1. J gave up 0 bases and V 4 bases, and 6 bases lay outside the gene matches. This CDR3 comprises 16 residues. DNA of the CDR3: TGTGCCAGCAGTTCCGGGACAGGGCGGGCTAACTATGGCTACACCTTC. Translating it yields CASSSGTGRANYGYTF.

Only one count was recorded for this clonotype. This rearrangement joins TRBV29-1 to TRBJ2-3; a weak D match, TRBD2 (7 bases). Germline V gene data show CDR1 as SQVTM and CDR2 as ANQGSEA. The CDR3 loop spans 13 amino acids. Trimming stripped 7 bases from V and 4 bases from J, with 15 bases between. The CDR3 DNA sequence: TGCAGCGCCTTGGGGGGGCGCGCAGATACGCAGTATTTT. As protein: CSALGGRADTQYF.

This chain joins TRBV29-1 and TRBJ1-4, with TRBD1 as a possible D gene (6 bases). There are 15 residues in the CDR3. V gave up 5 bases and J gave up 7 bases, with 20 bases separating them. CDR1 and CDR2 from the germline V gene are SQVTM and ANQGSEA. The CDR3 DNA reads TGCAGCGTTTTCCGGGGGGCTGATTTGACTGAAAAACTGTTTTTT. This codes for CSVFRGADLTEKLFF.

This clonotype has at least ten counts. J is TRBJ2-2 and V is TRBV9; 8 bases agree with TRBD1. The CDR3 consists of 14 residues. Germline V lookup: CDR1 SGDLS, CDR2 YYNGEE. The J segment lost 7 bases and the V segment lost 4 bases, leaving 6 bases of the junction unmatched. The CDR3 DNA reads as TGTGCCAGCAGCCCGGGACAGGCGGTCGGGGAGCTGTTTTTT. The encoded protein is CASSPGQAVGELFF.

Regarding this clonotype: The junction departs from the called germline gene at one end, perhaps through a read error. The V call is TRBV10-3, the J call TRBJ1-6; D ambiguous. The CDR3 length is 16 residues. The germline CDR1 and CDR2 sequences are ENHRY and SYGVKD. CDR3 sequence (DNA): TGTGCCAGCAGTTACGGAACAGCCAGCTATAATTCACCCCTCCACTTT. Residues: CASSYGTASYNSPLHF.

V usage is TRBV7-2 and J usage is TRBJ1-1, with 7 bases identical to TRBD1. Germline V gene lookup returns CDR1 SGHTA and CDR2 FQGNSA. The CDR3 covers 14 residues. J lost 5 bases, V lost 5 bases, and 8 bases had no gene match. The DNA of the CDR3 is TGTGCCAGCAGCCCCGAGAACAGGGGAACTGAAGCTTTCTTT. It encodes CASSPENRGTEAFF. Based on the CDR3 plus reference TRBV7-2 and TRBJ1-1, the full variable domain is GAGVSQSPSNKVTEKGKDVELRCDPISGHTALYWYRQSLGQGLEFLIYFQGNSAPDKSGLPSDRFSAERTGGSVSTLTIQRTQQEDSAVYLCASSPENRGTEAFFGQGTRLTVV.

There are a few counts of this clonotype. The rearrangement links TRBV5-6 to TRBJ1-1; 9 bases are shared with TRBD1. This CDR3 is 14 amino acids long. The germline V gene has CDR1 SGHDT and CDR2 YYEEEE. Losses at the gene ends were 3 bases for V and 0 bases for J; bases not matched to a gene: 0. This CDR3 reads CASSWTGVNTEAFF. The DNA for the CDR3 is TGTGCCAGCAGCTGGACAGGGGTGAACACTGAAGCTTTCTTT.

This clonotype was counted many times. The chain recombines TRBV13 with TRBJ1-1, with D hard to call. The CDR3 runs 14 residues. Per germline, CDR1 PRHDT and CDR2 FYEKMQ (reference sequence). Trimming shortened V by 4 bases and J by 1 base, and 10 bases separated the two germline ends. CDR3: CASSSSPGNTEAFF. The CDR3 DNA follows: TGTGCCAGCAGCTCCTCGCCAGGGAACACTGAAGCTTTCTTT.

This clonotype was counted many times. J is TRBJ2-2 and V is TRBV10-3, with 9 bases matching TRBD2. Germline V CDR1 and CDR2: ENHRY, SYGVKD. This CDR3 is built from 14 residues. The V gene end was trimmed by 11 bases and the J gene end by 8 bases; junction bases not matched to a gene: 12. The CDR3 region has the DNA TGTGCCGCAAATACCCCTAGCGGGATGGGGGAGCTGTTTTTT. It codes for CAANTPSGMGELFF.

At least ten counts were recorded for this clonotype. The chain recombines TRBV10-3 with TRBJ2-5; the D gene is possibly TRBD2 (5 bases). Germline V gives CDR1 ENHRY, CDR2 SYGVKD. Trimming cost V 0 bases and J 2 bases, with 10 bases left between them. CDR3 size: 15 residues. The CDR3 here is CAISESLAKQETQYF. CDR3 bases: TGTGCCATCAGTGAGTCGCTAGCAAAGCAAGAGACCCAGTACTTC.

This chain links TRBV30 with TRBJ1-1; D unclear. V was shortened by 4 bases and J by 3 bases, with 9 bases between the two germline ends. This CDR3 spans 12 amino acids. Germline CDR1 GTSNPN, CDR2 SVGIG (reference sequence). In DNA form, the CDR3 reads TGTGCCTGGACTGAAACCTACACTGAAGCTTTCTTT. Protein product: CAWTETYTEAFF.

This clonotype was seen just once. The chain employs TRBV12-3 or TRBV12-4 and TRBJ1-2; TRBD1 agrees at 9 bases. The junction had 12 bases not matched to a gene; V was cut back by 4 bases and J by 12 bases. CDR3 length equals 14 residues. This CDR3 is CASSSRTGAVGNTF. CDR3 nucleotides: TGTGCCAGCAGTTCCCGGACAGGGGCGGTCGGAAACACCTTC.